These 8 T cell receptor beta chains share one sample of origin, sequenced in a study of blood T cell repertoires in COVID-19. The table came from immunoSEQ multiplex PCR; TCRdb's copy has only in-frame clones and leaves some out. Altogether approximately 300,000 clones are present, roughly 89% being singletons, with the ten largest covering 1.8%. The sample consisted of peripheral blood. Every receptor here comes from a woman younger than 45 with COVID-19, enrolled during active disease.

This clone was found once. The V and J genes are TRBV28 and TRBJ2-1, with a weak D call TRBD1 (6 bases). The CDR3 is 15 amino acids. The V gene's germline CDR1 is MDHEN and CDR2 SYDVKM. Trimming pared 5 bases from V and 2 bases from J, leaving 13 bases between. CDR3: CASSPTGPTYNEQFF. In DNA, the CDR3 is TGTGCCAGCAGTCCCACAGGGCCGACCTACAATGAGCAGTTCTTC.

The chain links TRBV13 to TRBJ1-6, with TRBD1 matching over 9 bases. Trimming took 3 bases from V and 10 from J; bases not matched to a gene: 13. Germline V gene lookup returns CDR1 PRHDT and CDR2 FYEKMQ (reference sequence). The CDR3 is 17 amino acids. The CDR3 region has the DNA TGTGCCAGCAGCTTCGGAGAGAGGACAGGGGTCGGATCACCCCTCCACTTT. This gives the protein CASSFGERTGVGSPLHF.

V gene TRBV6-5 combines with J gene TRBJ2-1; no clear D gene. This CDR3 region has 14 residues. CDR1 and CDR2 from the germline V gene are MNHEY and SVGAGI. Trimming left V 7 bases short and J 0 bases short, with 10 bases between. The DNA of the CDR3 is TGTGCCAGCAAGAGACAAGTCTCCTACAATGAGCAGTTCTTC. Amino acid sequence: CASKRQVSYNEQFF.

The chain carries TRBV7-2 and TRBJ1-1; D remains ambiguous. CDR3 size: 14 residues. The V end lost 2 bases, the J end lost 1 base, and 8 bases lay between the germline ends. CDR1 is SGHTA, CDR2 FQGNSA, per germline. CDR3 DNA sequence: TGTGCCAGCAGCTTACGACAACCGAACACTGAAGCTTTCTTT. It translates to CASSLRQPNTEAFF.

This clone has only a few counts. The rearrangement joins TRBV5-6 to TRBJ2-7; 7 bases align to TRBD2. Trimming removed 6 bases from V and 0 bases from J; junction bases left unmatched: 6. The CDR3 runs 14 residues. Germline V gene sequence: CDR1 SGHDT, CDR2 YYEEEE. CDR3 DNA: TGTGCCAGCAACCAGCGGGGCAGCTCCTACGAGCAGTACGTC. Its translation: CASNQRGSSYEQYV.

This chain uses TRBV7-9 with TRBJ2-5; D may be TRBD2 (5 bases). V was trimmed by 1 base and J by 5 bases, leaving 20 bases between them. Per the germline V gene, CDR1 is SEHNR and CDR2 is FQNEAQ (reference sequence). The CDR3 consists of 17 residues. In nucleotides, the CDR3 is TGTGCCAGCAGCTTAGTAGTCGTAGGCCGGGGAAATGAGACCCAGTACTTC. Protein product: CASSLVVVGRGNETQYF. Full variable domain (rest looked up from reference TRBV7-9 and TRBJ2-5): DTGVSQNPRHKITKRGQNVTFRCDPISEHNRLYWYRQTLGQGPEFLTYFQNEAQLEKSRLLSDRFSAERPKGSFSTLEIQRTEQGDSAMYLCASSLVVVGRGNETQYFGPGTRLLVL.

The gene calls are TRBV4-1 and TRBJ2-7; D might be TRBD2 (5 bases). CDR3 length: 15 amino acids. Germline CDR1 MGHRA, CDR2 YSYEKL. Trimming removed 1 base at V and 7 bases at J, with 17 bases between. The CDR3 reads CASSQGLAQPGEQYF. The CDR3 DNA reads as TGCGCCAGCAGCCAAGGATTAGCACAGCCGGGAGAGCAGTACTTC.

This chain connects TRBV5-1 to TRBJ2-2; 8 bases line up with TRBD1. CDR3 length: 14 amino acids. The germline V gene has CDR1 SGHRS and CDR2 YFSETQ. With 4 bases clipped from V and 4 bases from J, the junction kept 3 bases outside the gene matches. CDR3 DNA: TGCGCCAGCAGCCTAACAGGGGGCACCGGGGAGCTGTTTTTT. It yields the protein CASSLTGGTGELFF.